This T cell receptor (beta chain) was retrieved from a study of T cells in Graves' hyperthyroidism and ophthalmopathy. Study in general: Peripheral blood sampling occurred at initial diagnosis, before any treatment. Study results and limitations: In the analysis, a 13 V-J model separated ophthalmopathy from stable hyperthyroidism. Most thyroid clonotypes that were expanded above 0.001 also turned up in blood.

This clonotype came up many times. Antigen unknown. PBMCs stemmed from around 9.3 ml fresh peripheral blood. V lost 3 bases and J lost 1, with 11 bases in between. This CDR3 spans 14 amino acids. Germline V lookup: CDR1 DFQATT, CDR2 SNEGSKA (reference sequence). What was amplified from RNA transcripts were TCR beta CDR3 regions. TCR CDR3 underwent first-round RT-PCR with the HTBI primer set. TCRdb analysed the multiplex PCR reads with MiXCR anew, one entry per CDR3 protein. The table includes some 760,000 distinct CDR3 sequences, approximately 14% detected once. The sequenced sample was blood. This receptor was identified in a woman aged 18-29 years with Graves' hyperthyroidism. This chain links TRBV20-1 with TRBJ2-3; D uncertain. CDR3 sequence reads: CSARAVRGTDTQYF. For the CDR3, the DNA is TGCAGTGCTAGGGCCGTCCGGGGCACAGATACGCAGTATTTT.